Reported below is one T cell receptor (beta chain). Its antigen remains unidentified. This record belongs to a study of a mutant IDH1 vaccine in newly diagnosed glioma. About the research overall: Scheduled for weeks 1, 3, 5, 7, 11, 15, 19 and 23, eight vaccinations were given to patients. Of treated patients, approximately 60% were men and about 38% women, averaging around 44 years. Vaccination was launched 4-6 weeks after radiotherapy alone, or with temozolomide cycles.

TCRdb keeps only in-frame clones here, not all; method: immunoSEQ multiplex PCR. Here the sample spans around 34,000 clones, roughly 79% being singletons. This CDR3 has 16 amino acids. V shed 4 bases, J shed 5 bases, and the junction held 9 bases outside the gene matches. Looked up from germline, CDR1 is SEHNR and CDR2 is FQNEAQ (reference sequence). As to time point: week 23, last vaccination. Each dose delivered 300 ug of mutant IDH1 20-mer peptide subcutaneously with imiquimod. In every donor, the tumor was a new WHO grade 3 or 4 IDH1-mutant, ATRX-lost astrocytoma. The chain recombines TRBV7-9 with TRBJ2-1; TRBD2 matches 9 bases. The sequencing here drew on PBMCs, taken from a glioma patient whose treatment included an IDH1 peptide vaccine. This TCR came from a man aged 35 to 55 with glioma. The CDR3 DNA sequence: TGTGCCAGCAGCTCGAATAGCGGGAGAGTCAACAATGAGCAGTTCTTC. Protein product: CASSSNSGRVNNEQFF.